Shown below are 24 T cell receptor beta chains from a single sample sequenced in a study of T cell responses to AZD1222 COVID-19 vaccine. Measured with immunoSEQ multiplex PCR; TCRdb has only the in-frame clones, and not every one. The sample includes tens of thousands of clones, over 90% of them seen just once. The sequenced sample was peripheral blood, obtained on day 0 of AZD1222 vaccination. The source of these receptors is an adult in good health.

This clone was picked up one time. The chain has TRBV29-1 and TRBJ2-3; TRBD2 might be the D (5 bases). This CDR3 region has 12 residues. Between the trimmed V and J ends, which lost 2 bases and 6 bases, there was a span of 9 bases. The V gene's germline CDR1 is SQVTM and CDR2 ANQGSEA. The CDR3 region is CSVEPGEDTQYF. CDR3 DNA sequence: TGCAGCGTTGAACCCGGGGAGGATACGCAGTATTTT.

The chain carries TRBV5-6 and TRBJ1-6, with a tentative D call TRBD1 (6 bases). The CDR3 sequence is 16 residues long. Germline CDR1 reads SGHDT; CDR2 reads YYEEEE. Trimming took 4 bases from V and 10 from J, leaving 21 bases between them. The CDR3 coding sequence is TGTGCCAGCAGCCCGTATGGGGCAGGGGAAGGATCACCCCTCCACTTT. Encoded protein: CASSPYGAGEGSPLHF. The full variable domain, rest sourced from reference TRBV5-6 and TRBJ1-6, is DAGVTQSPTHLIKTRGQQVTLRCSPKSGHDTVSWYQQALGQGPQFIFQYYEEEERQRGNFPDRFSGHQFPNYSSELNVNALLLGDSALYLCASSPYGAGEGSPLHFGNGTRLTVT.

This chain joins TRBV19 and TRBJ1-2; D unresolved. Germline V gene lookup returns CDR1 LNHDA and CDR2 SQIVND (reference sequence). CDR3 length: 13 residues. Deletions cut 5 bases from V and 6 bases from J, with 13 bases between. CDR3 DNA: TGTGCCAGTAGTCCCCACGTTTTAAATGGCTACACCTTC. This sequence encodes CASSPHVLNGYTF.

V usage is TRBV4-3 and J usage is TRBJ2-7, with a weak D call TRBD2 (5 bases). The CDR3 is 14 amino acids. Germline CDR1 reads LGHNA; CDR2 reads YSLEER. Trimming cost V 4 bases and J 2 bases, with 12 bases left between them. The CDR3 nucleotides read TGCGCCAGCAGCCGCCAAGAGGGCCCCTACGAGCAGTACTTC. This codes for CASSRQEGPYEQYF.

CDR3 sequence (DNA): TGCGCCAGCAGTGCTGGGGGGCTATCTTCCCTGTATAATTCACCCCTCCACTTT. Its protein product is CASSAGGLSSLYNSPLHF. The chain joins TRBV10-1 to TRBJ1-6, with TRBD1 as a possible D gene (6 bases). Trimming stripped 4 bases from V and 4 bases from J, with 20 bases between. Germline CDR1 WNHNN, CDR2 SYGVQD (reference sequence). The CDR3 length is 18 residues.

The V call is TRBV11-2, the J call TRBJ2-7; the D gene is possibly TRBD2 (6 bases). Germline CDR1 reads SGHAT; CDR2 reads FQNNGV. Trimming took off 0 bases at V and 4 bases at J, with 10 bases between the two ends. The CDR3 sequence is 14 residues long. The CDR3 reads CASSLEEGSYEQYF. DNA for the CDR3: TGTGCCAGCAGCTTAGAGGAGGGGTCGTACGAGCAGTACTTC.

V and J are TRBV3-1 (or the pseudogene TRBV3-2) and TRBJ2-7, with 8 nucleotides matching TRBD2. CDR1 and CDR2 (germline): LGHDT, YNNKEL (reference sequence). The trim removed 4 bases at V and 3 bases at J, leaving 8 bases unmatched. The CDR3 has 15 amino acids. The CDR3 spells CASSRFRSGGYEQYF. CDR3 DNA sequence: TGTGCCAGCAGCCGCTTCCGGAGCGGGGGCTACGAGCAGTACTTC.

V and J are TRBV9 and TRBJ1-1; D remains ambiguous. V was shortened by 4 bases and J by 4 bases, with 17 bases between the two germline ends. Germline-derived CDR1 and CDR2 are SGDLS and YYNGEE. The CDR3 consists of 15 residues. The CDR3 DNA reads TGTGCCAGCAGCCCCGCCCCCAGCAGTGGCACTGAAGCTTTCTTT. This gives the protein CASSPAPSSGTEAFF.

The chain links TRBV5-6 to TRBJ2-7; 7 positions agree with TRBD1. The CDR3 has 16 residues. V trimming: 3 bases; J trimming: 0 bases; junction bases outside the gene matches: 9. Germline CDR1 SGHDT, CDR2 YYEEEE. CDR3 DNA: TGTGCCAGCAGCTGGGGCCCGACAGGGTTCTCCTACGAGCAGTACTTC. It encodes CASSWGPTGFSYEQYF.

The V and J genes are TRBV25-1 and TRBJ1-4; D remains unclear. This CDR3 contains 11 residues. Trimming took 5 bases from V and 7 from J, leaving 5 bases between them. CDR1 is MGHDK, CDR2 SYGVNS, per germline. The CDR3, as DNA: TGTGCCAGCAGTAGAGGTGAAAAACTGTTTTTT. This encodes CASSRGEKLFF.

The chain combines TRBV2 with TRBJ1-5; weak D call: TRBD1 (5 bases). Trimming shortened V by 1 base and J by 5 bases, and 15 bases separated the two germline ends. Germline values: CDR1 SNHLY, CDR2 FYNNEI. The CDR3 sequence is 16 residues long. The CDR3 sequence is CASSEGMGRGDQPQHF. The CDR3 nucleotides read TGTGCCAGCAGTGAAGGGATGGGGCGGGGAGATCAGCCCCAGCATTTT.

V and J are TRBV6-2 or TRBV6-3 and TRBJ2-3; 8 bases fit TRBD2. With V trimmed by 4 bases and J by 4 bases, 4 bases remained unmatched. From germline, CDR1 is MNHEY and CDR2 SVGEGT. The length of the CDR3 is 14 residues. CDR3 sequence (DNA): TGTGCCAGCAGTTTCAGCGGGGGCGCAGATACGCAGTATTTT. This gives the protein CASSFSGGADTQYF.

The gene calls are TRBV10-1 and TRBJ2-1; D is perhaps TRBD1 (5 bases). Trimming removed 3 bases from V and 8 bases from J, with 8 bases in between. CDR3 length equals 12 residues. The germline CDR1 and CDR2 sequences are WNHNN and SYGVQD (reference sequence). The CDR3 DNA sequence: TGCGCCAGCAGTGACCCAGGGCATGAGCAGTTCTTC. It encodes CASSDPGHEQFF.

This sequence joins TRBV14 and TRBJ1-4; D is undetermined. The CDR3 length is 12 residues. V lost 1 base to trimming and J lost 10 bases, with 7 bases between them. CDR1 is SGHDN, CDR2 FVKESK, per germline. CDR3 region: CASSQAAAKLFF. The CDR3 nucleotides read TGTGCCAGCAGCCAAGCCGCGGCAAAACTGTTTTTT.

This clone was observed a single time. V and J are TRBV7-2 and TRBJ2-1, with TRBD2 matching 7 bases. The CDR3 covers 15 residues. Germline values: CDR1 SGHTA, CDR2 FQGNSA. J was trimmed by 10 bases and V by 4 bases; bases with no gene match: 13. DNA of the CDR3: TGTGCCAGCAGCTCCCCGGGGGGTCAGGGACGGGAGCAGTTCTTC. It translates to CASSSPGGQGREQFF.

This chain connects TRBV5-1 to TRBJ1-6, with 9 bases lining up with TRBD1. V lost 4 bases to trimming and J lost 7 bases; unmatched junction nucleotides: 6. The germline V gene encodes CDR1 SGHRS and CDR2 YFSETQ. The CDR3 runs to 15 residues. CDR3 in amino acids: CASSPSGTGNSPLHF. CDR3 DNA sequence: TGCGCCAGCAGCCCATCCGGGACAGGGAATTCACCCCTCCACTTT.

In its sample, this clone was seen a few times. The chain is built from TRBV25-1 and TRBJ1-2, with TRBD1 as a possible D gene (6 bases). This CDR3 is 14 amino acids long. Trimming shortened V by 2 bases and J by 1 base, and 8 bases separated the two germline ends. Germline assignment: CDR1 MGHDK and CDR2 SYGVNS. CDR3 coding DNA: TGTGCCAGCAGTGAAGGAGGGGGTAACTATGGCTACACCTTC. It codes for CASSEGGGNYGYTF.

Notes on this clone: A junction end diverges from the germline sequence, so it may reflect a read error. CDR3 protein: CASSLNEATEAFF. The CDR3 DNA is TGTGCTAGCAGCTTAAACGAAGCCACTGAAGCTTTCTTT. V is TRBV7-7 and J is TRBJ1-1; D remains unclear. Looked up from germline, CDR1 is SSHAT and CDR2 is FNYEAQ (reference sequence). The length of the CDR3 is 13 residues.

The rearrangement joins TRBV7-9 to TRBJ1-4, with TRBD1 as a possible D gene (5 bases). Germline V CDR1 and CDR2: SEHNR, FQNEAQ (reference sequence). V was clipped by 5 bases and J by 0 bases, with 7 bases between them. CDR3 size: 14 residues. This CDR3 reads CASSPTATNEKLFF. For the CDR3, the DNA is TGTGCCAGCAGCCCGACAGCAACTAATGAAAAACTGTTTTTT.

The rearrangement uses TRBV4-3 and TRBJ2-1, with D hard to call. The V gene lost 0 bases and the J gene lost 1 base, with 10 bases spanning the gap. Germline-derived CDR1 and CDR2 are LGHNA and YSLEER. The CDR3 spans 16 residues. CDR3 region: CASSQEASGSYNEQFF. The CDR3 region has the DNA TGCGCCAGCAGCCAAGAAGCCAGTGGGTCCTACAATGAGCAGTTCTTC.

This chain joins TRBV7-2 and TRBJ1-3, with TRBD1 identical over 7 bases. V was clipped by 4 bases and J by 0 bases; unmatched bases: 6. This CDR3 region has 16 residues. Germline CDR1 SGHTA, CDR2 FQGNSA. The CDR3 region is CASSWDSKGSGNTIYF. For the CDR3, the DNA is TGTGCCAGCAGCTGGGACAGCAAAGGCTCTGGAAACACCATATATTTT.

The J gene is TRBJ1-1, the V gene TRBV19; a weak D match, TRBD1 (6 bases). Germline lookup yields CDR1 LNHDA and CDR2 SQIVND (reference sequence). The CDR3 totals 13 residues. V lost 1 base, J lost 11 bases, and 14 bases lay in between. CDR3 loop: CASSIVFAGEAFF. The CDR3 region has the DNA TGTGCCAGTAGTATAGTTTTCGCAGGGGAGGCTTTCTTT. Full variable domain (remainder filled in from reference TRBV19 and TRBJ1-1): DGGITQSPKYLFRKEGQNVTLSCEQNLNHDAMYWYRQDPGQGLRLIYYSQIVNDFQKGDIAEGYSVSREKKESFPLTVTSAQKNPTAFYLCASSIVFAGEAFFGQGTRLTVV.

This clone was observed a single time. The CDR3 bases are TGTGCCAGCTCACGCTCCGGGACAGGTGTCCTGAGCACTGAAGCTTTCTTT. Protein: CASSRSGTGVLSTEAFF. V gene TRBV18 combines with J gene TRBJ1-1, with TRBD1 matching 8 bases. The germline gives CDR1 KGHSH, CDR2 LQKENI. There are 17 residues in the CDR3. V shed 4 bases and J 4 bases; nucleotides not matched to a gene: 14.

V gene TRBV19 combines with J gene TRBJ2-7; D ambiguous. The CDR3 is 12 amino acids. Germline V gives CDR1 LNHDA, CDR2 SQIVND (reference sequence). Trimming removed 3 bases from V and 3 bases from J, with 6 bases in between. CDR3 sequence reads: CASSMVNYEQYF. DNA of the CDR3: TGTGCCAGTAGTATGGTAAACTACGAGCAGTACTTC.